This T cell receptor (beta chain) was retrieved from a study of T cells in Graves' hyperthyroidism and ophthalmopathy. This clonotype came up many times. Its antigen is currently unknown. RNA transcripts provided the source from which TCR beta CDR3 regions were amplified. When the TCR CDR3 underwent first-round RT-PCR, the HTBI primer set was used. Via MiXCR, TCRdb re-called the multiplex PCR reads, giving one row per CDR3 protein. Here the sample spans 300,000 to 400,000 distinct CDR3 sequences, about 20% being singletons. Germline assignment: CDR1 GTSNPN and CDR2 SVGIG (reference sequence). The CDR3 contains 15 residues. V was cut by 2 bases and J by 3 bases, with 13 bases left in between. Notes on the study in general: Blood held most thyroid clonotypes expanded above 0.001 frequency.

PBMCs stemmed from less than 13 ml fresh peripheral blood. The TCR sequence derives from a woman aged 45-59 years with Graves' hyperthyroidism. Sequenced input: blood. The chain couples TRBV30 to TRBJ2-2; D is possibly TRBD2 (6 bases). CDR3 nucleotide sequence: TGTGCCTGGAGTCCGCCGGGACTTTACACCGGGGAGCTGTTTTTT. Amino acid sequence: CAWSPPGLYTGELFF.